The clone carrying this TCR beta chain was seen a single time. No antigen is known for it. These data belong to a study of T cell responses to AZD1222 COVID-19 vaccine. For the study at large: Combined were second doses at about 4 or about 12 weeks.

Study outcomes and limitations: Baseline seropositivity occurred in only six AZD1222 recipients. The sample set comprised mostly white British donors with more females, and clonal diversity was possibly underestimated.

This CDR3 spans 14 amino acids. The germline V gene has CDR1 SEHNR and CDR2 FQNEAQ (reference sequence). V dropped 4 bases and J dropped 5; count of bases not matched to a gene: 5. The data were produced by immunoSEQ multiplex PCR, yet TCRdb's version contains in-frame clones alone and is incomplete. The sample has around 200,000 clones, approximately 90% seen once; the top ten hold roughly 0.99%. Here the sequenced sample was peripheral blood, taken on day 0 of AZD1222 vaccination. The chain combines TRBV7-9 with TRBJ1-5; 7 positions match TRBD1. The TCR originated in an adult in good health. The CDR3 bases are TGTGCCAGCAGCTCCATAACAGGGGATCAGCCCCAGCATTTT. Encoded protein: CASSSITGDQPQHF.